These T cell receptor beta chains were read from a single sample in a study of cytomegalovirus exposure and HLA in healthy donors. Method: immunoSEQ multiplex PCR; TCRdb's copy keeps in-frame clones and lacks some. The table shows around 200,000 clones, with about 80% occurring only once. The material sequenced was PBMCs. The source of these receptors is a woman aged 18-29 years in good health and CMV-seropositive. Both conserved end residues are part of each CDR3. A D gene is named only where the DNA matches it firmly. Where a row states a size, it is once, few, many or the class of an expanded clone; other rows omit it.

size	D	V	J	CDR3	DNA
-	-	TRBV6-5	TRBJ2-7	CASSHDRNYEQYF	TGTGCCAGCAGCCACGACAGGAATTACGAGCAGTACTTC
-	TRBD1	TRBV2	TRBJ1-5	CASRQGDSNQPQHF	TGTGCCAGCAGACAGGGGGATAGCAATCAGCCCCAGCATTTT
-	-	TRBV9	TRBJ1-1	CASSPTPQPGSEAFF	TGTGCCAGCAGCCCCACGCCGCAGCCGGGTTCTGAAGCTTTCTTT
-	-	TRBV6-1	TRBJ1-5	CASSELAVEQPQHF	TGTGCCAGCAGTGAACTAGCAGTAGAGCAGCCCCAGCATTTT
-	-	TRBV18	TRBJ2-3	CASTLGVKLPSTDTQYF	TGTGCCAGCACACTAGGGGTGAAACTCCCTAGCACAGATACGCAGTATTTT
-	-	TRBV19	TRBJ1-2	CASMGTEPADYRGYTF	TGTGCCAGTATGGGAACGGAACCAGCGGACTATCGGGGCTACACCTTC
few	-	TRBV2	TRBJ2-7	CASSLTYEQYF	TGTGCCAGCAGTTTAACCTACGAGCAGTACTTC
-	-	TRBV28	TRBJ1-5	CASRRDSSNNQPQHF	TGTGCCAGCAGGAGAGACAGCTCCAACAATCAGCCCCAGCATTTT
-	TRBD1	TRBV6-5	TRBJ1-4	CASSKQGAGEKLFF	TGTGCCAGCAGCAAACAGGGGGCGGGGGAAAAACTGTTTTTT
-	TRBD1	TRBV7-9	TRBJ1-5	CATGTDNQPQHF	TGTGCCACGGGGACAGACAATCAGCCCCAGCATTTT
-	-	TRBV9	TRBJ2-2	CASSMRGGVGELFF	TGTGCCAGCAGCATGCGTGGTGGTGTGGGGGAGCTGTTTTTT
-	TRBD2	TRBV18	TRBJ2-5	CASSPTAGSTPQETQYF	TGTGCCAGCTCACCCACAGCGGGGTCGACCCCCCAAGAGACCCAGTACTTC
-	-	TRBV6-5	TRBJ1-4	CASSSKGGKLFF	TGTGCCAGCAGTTCCAAAGGGGGAAAACTGTTTTTT
-	-	TRBV7-8	TRBJ2-3	CASSRDSGITDTQYF	TGTGCCAGCAGCCGGGACTCGGGAATCACAGATACGCAGTATTTT
few	TRBD1	TRBV6-5	TRBJ1-6	CASRWDRSNSPLHF	TGTGCCAGCAGGTGGGACAGGAGCAATTCACCCCTCCACTTT
-	TRBD2	TRBV7-9	TRBJ2-3	CASSFGSGGPQYF	TGTGCCAGCAGCTTTGGTAGCGGGGGACCTCAGTATTTT
few	TRBD1	TRBV28	TRBJ2-2	CASESPGQGDTGELFF	TGTGCCAGTGAGAGCCCAGGGCAGGGGGACACCGGGGAGCTGTTTTTT
-	-	TRBV19	TRBJ2-1	CASSSGASEQFF	TGTGCCAGTAGTTCTGGGGCCAGTGAGCAGTTCTTC
-	TRBD1	TRBV27	TRBJ1-2	CASSGTGGARWYGYTF	TGTGCCAGCAGTGGGACAGGGGGCGCCAGGTGGTATGGCTACACCTTC
-	TRBD1	TRBV6-1	TRBJ2-3	CASSETGEGDTQYF	TGTGCCAGCAGTGAGACAGGGGAAGGCGATACGCAGTATTTT
-	TRBD1	TRBV19	TRBJ2-7	CASSTSMTGGWSEQYF	TGTGCCAGTAGTACCTCGATGACAGGGGGATGGAGCGAGCAGTACTTC
few	-	TRBV9	TRBJ2-7	CASSPWGREYEQYF	TGTGCCAGCAGCCCCTGGGGCCGAGAGTACGAGCAGTACTTC
-	-	TRBV7-2	TRBJ2-5	CASSLGGGSETQYF	TGTGCCAGCAGCTTAGGTGGCGGTTCCGAGACCCAGTACTTC
-	TRBD1	TRBV29-1	TRBJ2-1	CSVLSRQGPNEQFF	TGCAGCGTCCTATCCAGACAGGGTCCAAATGAGCAGTTCTTC